This is a list of T cell receptor beta chains from one sample in a study of blood T cells in healthy people across ages. TCRdb analysed the 5' RACE reads with MiXCR anew, one entry per CDR3 protein. The data show 800,000 or so distinct CDR3 sequences, roughly 25% seen once. The data also belong to a second study, concerning T cells of mothers and their children.

The sample was blood. The receptors come from a boy aged 5-17 years in good health. Each CDR3 is given with its conserved first and last residue. Fields, in order: CDR3 protein, CDR3 DNA, clone size, J gene, D gene, V gene. The D gene is left open where the match is weak. Only some rows state a clone size, as once, few, many or a class for expanded clones.

CDR3aa: CASSLVPAGETYEQYF
CDR3nt: TGTGCCAGCAGCTTAGTACCGGCGGGCGAAACCTACGAGCAGTACTTC
abundance: few
j_gene: TRBJ2-7
d_gene: NA
v_gene: TRBV7-2

CDR3aa: CASSPGQGSNQPQHF
CDR3nt: TGTGCCAGCAGTCCGGGACAGGGGAGCAATCAGCCCCAGCATTTT
abundance: few
j_gene: TRBJ1-5
d_gene: TRBD1
v_gene: TRBV12-3/TRBV12-4

CDR3aa: CASSDMREAFQETQYF
CDR3nt: TGTGCCAGCAGTGATATGCGGGAGGCGTTTCAAGAGACCCAGTACTTC
abundance: few
j_gene: TRBJ2-5
d_gene: TRBD2
v_gene: TRBV28

CDR3aa: CSASWITDTQYF
CDR3nt: TGCAGTGCTAGTTGGATCACAGATACGCAGTATTTT
abundance: few
j_gene: TRBJ2-3
d_gene: NA
v_gene: TRBV20-1

CDR3aa: CATSDQGTSGRYNEQFF
CDR3nt: TGTGCCACCAGTGATCAAGGGACTAGCGGTCGTTACAATGAGCAGTTCTTC
abundance: few
j_gene: TRBJ2-1
d_gene: TRBD2
v_gene: TRBV24-1

CDR3aa: CASSLIENTGELFF
CDR3nt: TGTGCCAGCAGCTTAATCGAGAACACCGGGGAGCTGTTTTTT
abundance: NA
j_gene: TRBJ2-2
d_gene: NA
v_gene: TRBV7-9

CDR3aa: CASIDGRGTLETQYF
CDR3nt: TGTGCCAGCATCGACGGAAGGGGGACGTTGGAGACCCAGTACTTC
abundance: NA
j_gene: TRBJ2-5
d_gene: NA
v_gene: TRBV6-6

CDR3aa: CASSNKGQHTEAFF
CDR3nt: TGCGCCAGCAGCAACAAGGGACAGCACACTGAAGCTTTCTTT
abundance: few
j_gene: TRBJ1-1
d_gene: TRBD1
v_gene: TRBV4-3

CDR3aa: CASSSLGIGSYEQYF
CDR3nt: TGTGCCAGCAGTTCCCTAGGCATAGGTTCCTACGAGCAGTACTTC
abundance: NA
j_gene: TRBJ2-7
d_gene: NA
v_gene: TRBV12-3/TRBV12-4

CDR3aa: CSVDLGTGGSYNEQFF
CDR3nt: TGCAGCGTTGATCTAGGGACAGGGGGCTCCTACAATGAGCAGTTCTTC
abundance: once
j_gene: TRBJ2-1
d_gene: TRBD1
v_gene: TRBV29-1

CDR3aa: CASSLNEMTGDPSGANVLTF
CDR3nt: TGTGCCAGCAGTTTAAATGAGATGACAGGGGATCCCTCTGGGGCCAACGTCCTGACTTTC
abundance: NA
j_gene: TRBJ2-6
d_gene: TRBD1
v_gene: TRBV28

CDR3aa: CASSRQGSSNYGYTF
CDR3nt: TGCGCCAGCAGCCGCCAGGGCAGCTCTAACTATGGCTACACCTTC
abundance: NA
j_gene: TRBJ1-2
d_gene: NA
v_gene: TRBV5-1

CDR3aa: CASSPPGPFRFF
CDR3nt: TGTGCCAGCTCACCGCCGGGACCTTTTCGGTTCTTC
abundance: few
j_gene: TRBJ2-1
d_gene: NA
v_gene: TRBV18

CDR3aa: CASSFWQEGETQYF
CDR3nt: TGCGCCAGCAGCTTTTGGCAGGAAGGAGAGACCCAGTACTTC
abundance: few
j_gene: TRBJ2-5
d_gene: NA
v_gene: TRBV5-1

CDR3aa: CASSPPLRGISNEQFF
CDR3nt: TGTGCCAGCAGTCCCCCCCTAAGGGGGATATCCAATGAGCAGTTCTTC
abundance: NA
j_gene: TRBJ2-1
d_gene: NA
v_gene: TRBV28

CDR3aa: CASSRAAINEQFF
CDR3nt: TGTGCCAGTAGTAGGGCGGCAATCAATGAGCAGTTCTTC
abundance: NA
j_gene: TRBJ2-1
d_gene: NA
v_gene: TRBV19

CDR3aa: CASSFSGGGFYGYTF
CDR3nt: TGTGCCAGCAGCTTCTCGGGGGGAGGCTTTTACGGCTACACCTTC
abundance: NA
j_gene: TRBJ1-2
d_gene: NA
v_gene: TRBV7-2

CDR3aa: CASRQDTGGGYTF
CDR3nt: TGTGCCAGCAGGCAGGACACCGGCGGGGGCTACACCTTC
abundance: few
j_gene: TRBJ1-2
d_gene: NA
v_gene: TRBV6-6

CDR3aa: CASSYAWATEAFF
CDR3nt: TGTGCCAGCAGTTACGCTTGGGCCACTGAAGCTTTCTTT
abundance: NA
j_gene: TRBJ1-1
d_gene: NA
v_gene: TRBV27

CDR3aa: CSASLPTGSYEQYF
CDR3nt: TGCAGTGCTAGCTTGCCGACGGGGTCCTACGAGCAGTACTTC
abundance: few
j_gene: TRBJ2-7
d_gene: NA
v_gene: TRBV20-1

CDR3aa: CASSLYSGQEYGYIF
CDR3nt: TGTGCCAGCAGTTTATATTCGGGACAGGAGTATGGCTACATCTTC
abundance: NA
j_gene: TRBJ1-2
d_gene: TRBD1
v_gene: TRBV27

CDR3aa: CSAATDTYEQYF
CDR3nt: TGCAGCGCCGCGACAGATACCTACGAGCAGTACTTC
abundance: NA
j_gene: TRBJ2-7
d_gene: NA
v_gene: TRBV29-1

CDR3aa: CASSQRDRGLNTEAFF
CDR3nt: TGTGCCAGCAGCCAACGGGACAGGGGGCTGAACACTGAAGCTTTCTTT
abundance: NA
j_gene: TRBJ1-1
d_gene: TRBD1
v_gene: TRBV3-1

CDR3aa: CASSLGIDYGYTF
CDR3nt: TGTGCCAGCAGCTTAGGTATAGACTATGGCTACACCTTC
abundance: few
j_gene: TRBJ1-2
d_gene: NA
v_gene: TRBV7-9

CDR3aa: CATGGAGAFAEAFF
CDR3nt: TGTGCCACTGGGGGGGCGGGGGCGTTTGCTGAAGCTTTCTTT
abundance: NA
j_gene: TRBJ1-1
d_gene: NA
v_gene: TRBV19

CDR3aa: CASSLLASPDEQYF
CDR3nt: TGTGCCAGCAGCTTACTAGCGAGCCCCGACGAGCAGTACTTC
abundance: few
j_gene: TRBJ2-7
d_gene: NA
v_gene: TRBV7-2

CDR3aa: CSARIGTGGRETQYF
CDR3nt: TGCAGTGCTAGAATTGGGACAGGGGGGCGAGAGACCCAGTACTTC
abundance: NA
j_gene: TRBJ2-5
d_gene: TRBD1
v_gene: TRBV20-1

CDR3aa: CASRTGIDEQYF
CDR3nt: TGTGCCAGCAGAACAGGGATTGACGAGCAGTACTTC
abundance: NA
j_gene: TRBJ2-7
d_gene: NA
v_gene: TRBV12-3/TRBV12-4

CDR3aa: CASSPVVEQFF
CDR3nt: TGTGCCAGCAGCCCCGTGGTAGAGCAGTTCTTC
abundance: NA
j_gene: TRBJ2-1
d_gene: NA
v_gene: TRBV11-2

CDR3aa: CASSFRPVGDANEQFF
CDR3nt: TGTGCCAGCAGTTTTAGGCCAGTGGGAGATGCCAATGAGCAGTTCTTC
abundance: NA
j_gene: TRBJ2-1
d_gene: NA
v_gene: TRBV12-3/TRBV12-4

CDR3aa: CAIKEPGDNEQFF
CDR3nt: TGTGCCATCAAAGAACCAGGGGATAATGAGCAGTTCTTC
abundance: few
j_gene: TRBJ2-1
d_gene: NA
v_gene: TRBV10-3

CDR3aa: CASSYSGSGNEQFF
CDR3nt: TGTGCCAGCAGTTACTCGGGTAGCGGCAATGAGCAGTTCTTC
abundance: NA
j_gene: TRBJ2-1
d_gene: NA
v_gene: TRBV6-2/TRBV6-3

CDR3aa: CASSQELQANEKLFF
CDR3nt: TGCGCCAGCAGCCAAGAGTTACAGGCTAATGAAAAACTGTTTTTT
abundance: NA
j_gene: TRBJ1-4
d_gene: NA
v_gene: TRBV4-1

CDR3aa: CASSQDSGVNYGYTF
CDR3nt: TGCGCCAGCAGCCAAGATAGCGGCGTTAACTATGGCTACACCTTC
abundance: NA
j_gene: TRBJ1-2
d_gene: NA
v_gene: TRBV4-1

CDR3aa: CASSELRDSRLYGYTF
CDR3nt: TGTGCCAGCAGTGAATTAAGGGACAGCCGCCTCTATGGCTACACCTTC
abundance: NA
j_gene: TRBJ1-2
d_gene: TRBD1
v_gene: TRBV2

CDR3aa: CSARPLTSGRAKNIQYF
CDR3nt: TGCAGTGCTAGGCCCCTGACTAGCGGGAGGGCCAAAAACATTCAGTACTTC
abundance: NA
j_gene: TRBJ2-4
d_gene: TRBD2
v_gene: TRBV20-1

CDR3aa: CSATDSLGEKLFF
CDR3nt: TGCAGTGCTACGGACTCCCTGGGGGAAAAACTGTTTTTT
abundance: NA
j_gene: TRBJ1-4
d_gene: NA
v_gene: TRBV20-1

CDR3aa: CASRLDSSYEQYF
CDR3nt: TGTGCCAGCAGATTGGACAGCTCCTACGAGCAGTACTTC
abundance: few
j_gene: TRBJ2-7
d_gene: NA
v_gene: TRBV6-2/TRBV6-3

CDR3aa: CASSSRRLDYGYTF
CDR3nt: TGTGCCAGCAGCTCCAGGAGGCTGGACTATGGCTACACCTTC
abundance: NA
j_gene: TRBJ1-2
d_gene: NA
v_gene: TRBV28

CDR3aa: CSVVRGHKETQYF
CDR3nt: TGCAGCGTTGTCAGGGGTCATAAAGAGACCCAGTACTTC
abundance: few
j_gene: TRBJ2-5
d_gene: NA
v_gene: TRBV29-1

CDR3aa: CASTLGGNTIYF
CDR3nt: TGTGCCAGCACCTTGGGTGGAAACACCATATATTTT
abundance: few
j_gene: TRBJ1-3
d_gene: NA
v_gene: TRBV28

CDR3aa: CASSHGTMTGEQYF
CDR3nt: TGTGCCAGCAGCCATGGGACAATGACAGGAGAGCAGTACTTC
abundance: NA
j_gene: TRBJ2-5
d_gene: NA
v_gene: TRBV3-1

CDR3aa: CAIIPSGFYNEQFF
CDR3nt: TGTGCCATCATTCCTAGCGGGTTTTACAATGAGCAGTTCTTC
abundance: few
j_gene: TRBJ2-1
d_gene: TRBD2
v_gene: TRBV12-3/TRBV12-4

CDR3aa: CASSQGLGLQETQYF
CDR3nt: TGCGCCAGCAGCCAAGGACTCGGGCTTCAAGAGACCCAGTACTTC
abundance: NA
j_gene: TRBJ2-5
d_gene: NA
v_gene: TRBV4-1

CDR3aa: CASSQDQGLGQPQHF
CDR3nt: TGCGCCAGCAGCCAAGATCAGGGGCTAGGCCAGCCCCAGCATTTT
abundance: few
j_gene: TRBJ1-5
d_gene: NA
v_gene: TRBV4-3